This TCR beta chain was found in a study of T cells expressing NK-cell markers. The V gene's germline CDR1 is SQVTM and CDR2 ANQGSEA. The CDR3 runs to 13 residues. Using the 5' RACE reads, TCRdb records one entry per CDR3 protein without DNA. The sample totals some 500,000 distinct CDR3 sequences. The specimen was blood T cells: a sorted CD56 or NKG2C T cell subset, CD4+ or CD8+ T cells, or bulk PBMC T cells (not recorded which). V and J are TRBV29-1 and TRBJ2-2; lacking DNA, the TRBD2 call made by TCRdb goes unchecked. This clonotype was sampled from a woman aged 50 to 65 in good health. CDR3: CSVLEIAGEELFF.